The clone carrying this T cell receptor beta chain was seen a few times. Antigen specificity is unknown. Generated by immunoSEQ multiplex PCR, the TCRdb table keeps only in-frame clones and is missing some. This table holds approximately 14,000 clones, 78% found once. Unexposed donor CD4+ T cells date from about 2011-2018, before the COVID-19 pandemic. After around nine days of culture, CD4+ T cells were isolated. The V end lost 1 base, the J end lost 0 bases, and 10 bases lay between the germline ends. CDR1 is MGHRA and CDR2 is YSYEKL in the germline V gene. The length of the CDR3 is 15 residues. The data derive from a study of CD4 T cells in relation to SARS-CoV-2 and coronaviruses. Across the study: ViraFEST: roughly 10-day antigen culture of PBMCs, then TCR beta CDR3 sequencing. Findings of the study overall: Compared with monoreactive clones, crossreactive clones showed significantly weaker SARS-CoV-2 expansion.

The receptor was derived from a human donor in good health. The sequenced sample was CD4+ T cells from PBMCs, cultured in vitro. The rearrangement uses TRBV4-1 and TRBJ2-7; D perhaps matches TRBD2 (5 bases). The CDR3 spells CASSQGAGPSYEQYF. CDR3 nucleotide sequence: TGCGCCAGCAGCCAAGGGGCGGGTCCCTCCTACGAGCAGTACTTC.